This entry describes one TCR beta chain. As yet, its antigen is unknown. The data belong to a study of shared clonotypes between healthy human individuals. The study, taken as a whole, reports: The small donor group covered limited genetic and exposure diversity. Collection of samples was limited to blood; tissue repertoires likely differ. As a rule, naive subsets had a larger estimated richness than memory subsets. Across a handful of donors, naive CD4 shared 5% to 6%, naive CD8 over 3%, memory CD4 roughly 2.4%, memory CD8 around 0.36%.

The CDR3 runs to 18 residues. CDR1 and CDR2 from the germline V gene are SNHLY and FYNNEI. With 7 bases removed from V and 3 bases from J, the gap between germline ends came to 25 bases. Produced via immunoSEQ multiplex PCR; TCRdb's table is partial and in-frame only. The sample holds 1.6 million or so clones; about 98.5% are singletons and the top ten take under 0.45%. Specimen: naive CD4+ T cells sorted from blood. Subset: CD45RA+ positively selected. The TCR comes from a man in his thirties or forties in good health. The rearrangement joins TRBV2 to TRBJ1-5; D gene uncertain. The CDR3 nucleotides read TGTGCCAGCACCGTGGCTGTCGTAACGGCGAGGTCCAATCAGCCCCAGCATTTT. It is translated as CASTVAVVTARSNQPQHF.